This T cell receptor (beta chain) was recovered during a study of control samples from healthy donors and cancer patients. Libraries were prepared by immunoSEQ multiplex PCR; TCRdb keeps only in-frame clonotypes and omits some of them. The sample lists 150,000 or so clones, 94% occurring once. From germline, CDR1 is ENHRY and CDR2 SYGVKD. Trimming pared 2 bases from V and 0 bases from J, leaving 8 bases between. The CDR3 extends over 15 amino acids. What was sequenced was blood. The clonotype originates from a man aged 35-49 years in good health. V is TRBV10-3 and J is TRBJ2-1, with D tentatively TRBD1 or TRBD2 (5 bases each). The CDR3: CAISERGDSYNEQFF. CDR3 DNA: TGTGCCATCAGTGAGAGAGGGGACTCCTACAATGAGCAGTTCTTC.